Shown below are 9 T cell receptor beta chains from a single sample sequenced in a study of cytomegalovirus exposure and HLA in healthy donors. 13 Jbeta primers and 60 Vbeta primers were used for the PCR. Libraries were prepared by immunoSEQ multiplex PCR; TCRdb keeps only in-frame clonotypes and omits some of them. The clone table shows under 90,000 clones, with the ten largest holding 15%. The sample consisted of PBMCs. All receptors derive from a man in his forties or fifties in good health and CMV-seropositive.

In DNA, the CDR3 is TGTGCCAGCTCACCACGACTTTTAAATCCGCGGGAAGCCAAAAACATTCAGTACTTC. Residues: CASSPRLLNPREAKNIQYF. This chain connects TRBV18 to TRBJ2-4; D may be TRBD2 (6 bases). Germline V gene data show CDR1 as KGHSH and CDR2 as LQKENI. Trimming removed 1 base from V and 0 bases from J, with 19 bases in between. CDR3 length: 19 amino acids.

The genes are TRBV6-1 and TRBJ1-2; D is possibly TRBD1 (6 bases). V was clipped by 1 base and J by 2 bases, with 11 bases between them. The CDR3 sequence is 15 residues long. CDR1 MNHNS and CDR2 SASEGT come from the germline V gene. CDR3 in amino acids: CASSEGTAHNYGYTF. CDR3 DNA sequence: TGTGCCAGCAGTGAAGGGACAGCACACAACTATGGCTACACCTTC.

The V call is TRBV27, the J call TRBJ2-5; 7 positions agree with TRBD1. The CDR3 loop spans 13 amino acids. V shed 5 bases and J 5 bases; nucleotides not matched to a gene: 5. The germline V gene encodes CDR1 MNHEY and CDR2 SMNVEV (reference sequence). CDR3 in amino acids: CASSHRGRETQYF. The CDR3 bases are TGTGCCAGCAGTCACAGGGGACGGGAGACCCAGTACTTC.

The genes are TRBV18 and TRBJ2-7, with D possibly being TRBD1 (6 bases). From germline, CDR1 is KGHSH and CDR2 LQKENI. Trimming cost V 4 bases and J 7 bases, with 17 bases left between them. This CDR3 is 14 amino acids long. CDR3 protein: CASSRETGQGEQYF. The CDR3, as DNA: TGTGCCAGCTCACGGGAGACAGGCCAAGGGGAGCAGTACTTC.

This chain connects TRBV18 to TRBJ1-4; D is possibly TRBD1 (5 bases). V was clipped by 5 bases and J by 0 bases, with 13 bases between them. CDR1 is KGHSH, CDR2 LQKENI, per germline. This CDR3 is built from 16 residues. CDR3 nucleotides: TGTGCCAGCTCATCCGGGACTCCTGCAACTAATGAAAAACTGTTTTTT. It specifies CASSSGTPATNEKLFF.

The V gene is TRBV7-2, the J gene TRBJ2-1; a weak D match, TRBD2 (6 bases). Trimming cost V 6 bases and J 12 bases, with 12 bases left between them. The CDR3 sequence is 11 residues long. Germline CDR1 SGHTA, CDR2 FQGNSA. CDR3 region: CASRTGGGQFF. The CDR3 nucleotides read TGTGCCAGCAGGACCGGGGGTGGGCAGTTCTTC.

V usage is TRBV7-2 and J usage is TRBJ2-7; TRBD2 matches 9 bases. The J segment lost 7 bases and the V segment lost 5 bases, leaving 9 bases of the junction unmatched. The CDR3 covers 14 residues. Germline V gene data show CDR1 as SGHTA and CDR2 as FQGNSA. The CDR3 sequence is CASSRSSGTREQYF. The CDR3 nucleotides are TGTGCCAGCAGCAGGTCTAGCGGGACGAGGGAGCAGTACTTC. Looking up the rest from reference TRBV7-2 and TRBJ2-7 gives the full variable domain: GAGVSQSPSNKVTEKGKDVELRCDPISGHTALYWYRQSLGQGLEFLIYFQGNSAPDKSGLPSDRFSAERTGGSVSTLTIQRTQQEDSAVYLCASSRSSGTREQYFGPGTRLTVT.

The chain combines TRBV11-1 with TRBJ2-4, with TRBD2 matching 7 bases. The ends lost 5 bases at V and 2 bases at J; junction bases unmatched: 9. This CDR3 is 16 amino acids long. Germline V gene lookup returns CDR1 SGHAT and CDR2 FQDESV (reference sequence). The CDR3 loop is CASSVGGIETKNIQYF. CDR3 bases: TGTGCCAGCAGCGTCGGGGGGATTGAGACCAAAAACATTCAGTACTTC.

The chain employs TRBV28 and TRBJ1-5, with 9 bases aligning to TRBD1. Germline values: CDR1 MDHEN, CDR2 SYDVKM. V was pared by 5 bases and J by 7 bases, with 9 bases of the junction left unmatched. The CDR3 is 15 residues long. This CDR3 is CASSAPGQGSQPQHF. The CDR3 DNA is TGTGCCAGCAGTGCCCCGGGACAGGGCTCCCAGCCCCAGCATTTT.